This passage covers 16 T cell receptor beta chains from one sample sequenced in a study of T-cell reconstitution after alpha-beta-depleted transplantation in children. Library preparation (for TCRbeta) was performed with unique molecular identifiers. TCRdb re-derived calls from the PCR reads in MiXCR, one entry per CDR3 protein. The sample lists some 200,000 distinct CDR3 sequences; roughly 6.3% were seen once. Sequencing used PBMCs, obtained before TCRalphabeta/CD19-depleted stem cell transplant. Receptor source: a girl under three years old with combined immunodeficiency, due to receive a stem cell transplant.

The V gene is TRBV28, the J gene TRBJ1-2; no firm D call. The V gene's germline CDR1 is MDHEN and CDR2 SYDVKM. This CDR3 has 13 amino acids. Trimming left V 2 bases short and J 4 bases short, with 8 bases between. The CDR3 loop reads CASSLQNSYGYTF. Written as DNA, the CDR3 is TGTGCCAGCAGTTTACAGAACTCCTATGGCTACACCTTC.

This clonotype was counted ten times or more. DNA of the CDR3: TGTGCCAGCAGCCAAGATCGCAACAGGGGTGTCTACGAGCAGTACTTC. Translation gives CASSQDRNRGVYEQYF. The genes are TRBV14 and TRBJ2-7, with TRBD1 matching over 7 bases. CDR1 and CDR2 (germline): SGHDN, FVKESK. CDR3 length equals 16 residues. V lost 0 bases, J lost 3 bases, and 8 bases stayed unmatched.

V is TRBV5-1 and J is TRBJ2-7; 8 bases match TRBD2. Germline lookup yields CDR1 SGHRS and CDR2 YFSETQ. This CDR3 region has 14 residues. V was clipped by 4 bases and J by 6 bases; unmatched bases: 9. The CDR3 reads CASSPGTSDREQYF. The DNA of the CDR3 is TGCGCCAGCAGCCCCGGGACTAGTGATCGCGAGCAGTACTTC.

This clonotype was recorded many times. The chain employs TRBV2 and TRBJ2-7; TRBD2 is a possible D gene (5 bases). V was trimmed by 6 bases and J by 7 bases, leaving 13 bases between them. This CDR3 is built from 12 residues. The germline V gene encodes CDR1 SNHLY and CDR2 FYNNEI. CDR3 nucleotide sequence: TGTGCCAGCAGAGGCTCTTCGGGAGAGCAGTACTTC. It specifies CASRGSSGEQYF. The entire variable domain, with the rest obtained from reference TRBV2 and TRBJ2-7, is as follows: EPEVTQTPSHQVTQMGQEVILRCVPISNHLYFYWYRQILGQKVEFLVSFYNNEISEKSEIFDDQFSVERPDGSNFTLKIRSTKLEDSAMYFCASRGSSGEQYFGPGTRLTVT.

This clonotype was seen ten or more times. The chain combines TRBV5-5 with TRBJ2-7, with TRBD1 as a possible D gene (6 bases). V was shortened by 3 bases and J by 0 bases, with 10 bases between the two germline ends. The CDR3 length is 14 residues. CDR1 is SGHKS and CDR2 is YYEKEE in the germline V gene (reference sequence). CDR3 amino acids: CASSWWDNSYEQYF. The DNA of the CDR3 is TGTGCCAGCAGCTGGTGGGACAACTCCTACGAGCAGTACTTC.

This clonotype was seen a handful of times. J is TRBJ2-7 and V is TRBV4-3, with D perhaps TRBD1 (5 bases). Germline assignment: CDR1 LGHNA and CDR2 YSLEER. The CDR3 spans 15 residues. V dropped 0 bases and J dropped 2 bases, with 11 bases sitting between them. The CDR3 region is CASSQDEQVAYEQYF. For the CDR3, the DNA is TGCGCCAGCAGCCAAGATGAACAGGTGGCCTACGAGCAGTACTTC.

The V gene is TRBV4-3, the J gene TRBJ2-7, with 9 bases matching TRBD1. Per the germline V gene, CDR1 is LGHNA and CDR2 is YSLEER. V trimming: 4 bases; J trimming: 3 bases; junction bases outside the gene matches: 13. The CDR3 is made up of 17 amino acids. CDR3 sequence reads: CASSLSGQGPLSYEQYF. For the CDR3, the DNA is TGCGCCAGCAGCCTAAGTGGACAGGGGCCACTAAGCTACGAGCAGTACTTC.

There are many counts of this clonotype. The genes are TRBV4-1 and TRBJ2-1, with 7 bases fitting TRBD2. The V gene's germline CDR1 is MGHRA and CDR2 YSYEKL. The junction had 15 bases not matched to a gene; V was cut back by 2 bases and J by 5 bases. The CDR3 length is 18 residues. CDR3 nucleotide sequence: TGCGCCAGCAGCCAACCCAAACTACTAGCGCTGCTTGACAATGAGCAGTTCTTC. This sequence encodes CASSQPKLLALLDNEQFF.

This clonotype has a count of ten or more. The chain has TRBV7-9 and TRBJ1-1; no definite D call. Trimming left V 3 bases short and J 7 bases short, with 15 bases between. CDR1 SEHNR and CDR2 FQNEAQ come from the germline V gene (reference sequence). This CDR3 has 14 amino acids. The CDR3 is CASSFGYKEVEAFF. The CDR3 nucleotides are TGTGCCAGCAGCTTCGGATACAAGGAGGTTGAAGCTTTCTTT.

The chain joins TRBV7-8 to TRBJ1-5; D is uncertain. V shed 2 bases and J shed 3 bases, with 17 bases lying between them. This CDR3 contains 17 residues. Looked up from germline, CDR1 is SGHVS and CDR2 is FQNEAQ. The chain's CDR3 is CASSLSVAPKHNQPQHF. The CDR3 nucleotides read TGTGCCAGCAGCTTATCTGTCGCCCCTAAGCACAATCAGCCCCAGCATTTT. The complete variable domain, with remaining parts taken from reference TRBV7-8 and TRBJ1-5, reads GAGVSQSPRYKVAKRGQDVALRCDPISGHVSLFWYQQALGQGPEFLTYFQNEAQLDKSGLPSDRFFAERPEGSVSTLKIQRTQQEDSAVYLCASSLSVAPKHNQPQHFGDGTRLSIL.

This clonotype was found many times. The J gene is TRBJ1-5, the V gene TRBV20-1; D is undetermined. This CDR3 contains 15 residues. Germline V CDR1 and CDR2: DFQATT, SNEGSKA (reference sequence). V shed 1 base and J shed 0 bases, with 10 bases lying between them. In DNA form, the CDR3 reads TGCAGTGCTAGAGTCGTGGGATATAGCAATCAGCCCCAGCATTTT. This codes for CSARVVGYSNQPQHF.

This clonotype showed up many times. The chain recombines TRBV9 with TRBJ2-3; the D gene is possibly TRBD2 (6 bases). V was clipped by 3 bases and J by 3 bases, with 11 bases between them. The CDR3 covers 14 residues. Germline V gene lookup returns CDR1 SGDLS and CDR2 YYNGEE. This CDR3 reads CASSAAGPTDTQYF. The CDR3 DNA is TGTGCCAGCAGCGCGGCGGGACCTACAGATACGCAGTATTTT.

This clonotype was observed at least ten times. This rearrangement joins TRBV15 to TRBJ2-7, with D unresolved. Germline CDR1 reads LNHNV; CDR2 reads YYDKDF (reference sequence). Between the trimmed V and J ends, which lost 0 bases and 8 bases, there was a span of 8 bases. The CDR3 spans 12 residues. CDR3: CATSRDGQKQYF. DNA for the CDR3: TGTGCCACCAGCAGAGATGGGCAGAAGCAGTACTTC.

This clonotype was picked up many times. This chain uses TRBV29-1 with TRBJ1-4; D not certain. V lost 7 bases and J 4 bases, leaving 13 bases between the germline ends. There are 13 residues in the CDR3. Germline assignment: CDR1 SQVTM and CDR2 ANQGSEA. The DNA for the CDR3 is TGCAGCGCCCGTCAGATCATTAATGAAAAACTGTTTTTT. Protein: CSARQIINEKLFF.

This clonotype was seen repeatedly, ten times or more. The rearrangement links TRBV15 to TRBJ2-6, with D hard to call. This CDR3 region has 15 residues. Germline CDR1 reads LNHNV; CDR2 reads YYDKDF (reference sequence). V gave up 1 base and J gave up 0 bases, with 4 bases separating them. The CDR3 sequence is CATSRASSGANVLTF. The DNA of the CDR3 is TGTGCCACCAGCAGAGCGAGCTCTGGGGCCAACGTCCTGACTTTC.

In its sample, this clonotype was seen many times. The chain has TRBV15 and TRBJ2-5; TRBD1 agrees at 7 bases. V lost 2 bases, J lost 3 bases, and 3 bases stayed unmatched. The CDR3 is 14 amino acids. Germline CDR1 reads LNHNV; CDR2 reads YYDKDF (reference sequence). The CDR3 sequence is CATSRQTGEETQYF. CDR3 in DNA: TGTGCCACCAGCAGACAAACAGGGGAAGAGACCCAGTACTTC.